The 5 T cell receptor beta chains listed next were all sequenced from one sample in a study of CD8+CD57+ T cells in acquired aplastic anemia. TCR beta VDJ combinations and CDR3 sequences were profiled from genomic DNA. TCRdb called the reads again in MiXCR, with one record for every CDR3 protein. In the table there are over 200,000 distinct CDR3 sequences, around 60% of which are singletons. Sample: sorted CD4+, CD8+, or CD8+CD57+ T cells (not recorded which) from PBMCs. The receptor set was obtained from a human donor in good health.

The chain has TRBV7-2 and TRBJ2-3; D gene unclear. V shed 1 base and J shed 5 bases, with 7 bases lying between them. Germline-derived CDR1 and CDR2 are SGHTA and FQGNSA. The CDR3 contains 13 residues. The CDR3: CASSLERIDTQYF. CDR3 nucleotides: TGTGCCAGCAGCTTAGAACGGATAGATACGCAGTATTTT.

This clonotype is a singleton in its sample. The chain is built from TRBV10-2 and TRBJ1-1, with D possibly TRBD1 on 5 matching bases. Germline values: CDR1 WSHSY, CDR2 SAAADI. There are 13 residues in the CDR3. The V end lost 5 bases, the J end lost 4 bases, and 11 bases lay between the germline ends. The CDR3 reads CASSKPGGTEAFF. The CDR3 DNA reads TGCGCCAGCAGTAAGCCGGGGGGCACTGAAGCTTTCTTT.

V gene TRBV12-3 or TRBV12-4 combines with J gene TRBJ1-4; 7 nucleotides line up with TRBD1. This CDR3 contains 14 residues. V lost 7 bases, J lost 6 bases, and 8 bases stayed unmatched. CDR3 sequence: CASTRQGGDEKLFF. The CDR3 coding sequence is TGTGCCAGCACCCGACAGGGAGGGGATGAAAAACTGTTTTTT.

The chain recombines TRBV9 with TRBJ1-2; TRBD1 matches at 7 bases. The CDR3 runs 15 residues. V trimming: 4 bases; J trimming: 2 bases; junction bases outside the gene matches: 8. The germline V gene has CDR1 SGDLS and CDR2 YYNGEE. The CDR3 DNA sequence: TGTGCCAGCAGCCTACAGACAGGGCCCAACTATGGCTACACCTTC. This codes for CASSLQTGPNYGYTF.

This chain joins TRBV29-1 and TRBJ1-2; D not resolved. Germline CDR1 is SQVTM and CDR2 is ANQGSEA. The CDR3 is made up of 13 amino acids. V lost 4 bases and J 5 bases, leaving 14 bases between the germline ends. The chain's CDR3 is CSVGGTEGYGYTF. The CDR3 nucleotides are TGCAGCGTTGGCGGAACGGAGGGATATGGCTACACCTTC. Full variable domain (remainder filled in from reference TRBV29-1 and TRBJ1-2): SAVISQKPSRDICQRGTSLTIQCQVDSQVTMMFWYRQQPGQSLTLIATANQGSEATYESGFVIDKFPISRPNLTFSTLTVSNMSPEDSSIYLCSVGGTEGYGYTFGSGTRLTVV.